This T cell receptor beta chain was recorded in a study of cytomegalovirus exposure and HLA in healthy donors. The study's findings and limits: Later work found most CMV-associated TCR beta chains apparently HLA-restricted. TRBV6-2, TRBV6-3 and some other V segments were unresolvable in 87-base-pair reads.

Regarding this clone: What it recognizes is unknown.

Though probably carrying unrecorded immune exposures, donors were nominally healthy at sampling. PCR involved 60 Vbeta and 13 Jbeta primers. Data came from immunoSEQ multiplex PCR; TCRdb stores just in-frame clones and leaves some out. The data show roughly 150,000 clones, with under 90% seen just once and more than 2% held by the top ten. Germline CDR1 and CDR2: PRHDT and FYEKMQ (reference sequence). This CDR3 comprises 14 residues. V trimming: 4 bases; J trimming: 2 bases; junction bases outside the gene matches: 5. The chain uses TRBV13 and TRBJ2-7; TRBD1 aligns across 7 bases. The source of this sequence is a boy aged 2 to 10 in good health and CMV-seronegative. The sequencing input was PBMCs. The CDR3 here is CASSYSGGPYEQYF. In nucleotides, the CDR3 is TGTGCCAGCAGCTACTCAGGGGGTCCCTACGAGCAGTACTTC.